This is a list of T cell receptor beta chains from one sample in a study of blood T cell repertoires in COVID-19. Sequenced by immunoSEQ multiplex PCR; TCRdb stores in-frame clones only, minus some. The sample lists roughly 230,000 clones, approximately 85% occurring once. Material for sequencing was peripheral blood. Every receptor here comes from a man between 35 and 55 years old with acute or convalescent COVID-19. CDR3s include the opening cysteine and the closing phenylalanine or tryptophan. A D gene is named only where the DNA matches it firmly. Size tells how often a clone was seen (once, few, many) or the class of an expanded clone, and some rows leave it out.

.	TRBV6-5	.	TRBJ1-1	11	CASTLDRKAFF	TGTGCCAGCACCCTCGACAGGAAAGCTTTCTTT
TRBD1	TRBV7-6	.	TRBJ1-1	20	CASSSPGTGGRYNQNTEAFF	TGTGCCAGCAGTAGCCCCGGGACAGGGGGTAGATACAACCAGAACACTGAAGCTTTCTTT
.	TRBV5-1	.	TRBJ2-2	14	CASSLGQGGGELFF	TGCGCCAGCAGCTTGGGACAGGGAGGCGGGGAGCTGTTTTTT
.	TRBV7-2	.	TRBJ1-1	14	CASSLRSSGTEAFF	TGTGCCAGCAGCTTAAGGTCTTCGGGGACTGAAGCTTTCTTT
.	TRBV12-3/TRBV12-4	.	TRBJ1-2	13	CASSLRGGDGYTF	TGTGCCAGCAGCTTACGAGGGGGGGATGGCTACACCTTC
.	TRBV9	once	TRBJ1-2	13	CASSVDLNYGYTF	TGTGCCAGCAGCGTAGATCTTAACTATGGCTACACCTTC
.	TRBV12-3/TRBV12-4	few	TRBJ1-1	13	CASSLAGGTEAFF	TGTGCCAGCAGTTTAGCCGGGGGGACTGAAGCTTTCTTT
.	TRBV7-2	.	TRBJ1-5	15	CASSLDRGSNQPQHF	TGTGCCAGCAGCTTAGACCGGGGTAGCAATCAGCCCCAGCATTTT
TRBD1	TRBV7-9	.	TRBJ2-7	15	CASSFPGTGDYEQYF	TGTGCCAGCAGCTTTCCCGGGACAGGGGACTACGAGCAGTACTTC
.	TRBV29-1	.	TRBJ1-1	13	CSVVKGGGSEAFF	TGCAGCGTTGTCAAGGGGGGGGGCTCTGAAGCTTTCTTT
.	TRBV3-1/TRBV3-2	once	TRBJ2-1	12	CASSQNTYEQFF	TGTGCCAGCAGCCAGAATACATATGAGCAGTTCTTC
.	TRBV7-2	.	TRBJ1-2	12	CASSLLRDGYTF	TGTGCCAGCAGCTTACTTCGGGATGGCTACACCTTC
TRBD1	TRBV5-1	few	TRBJ1-3	14	CASSLGQGANTIYF	TGCGCCAGCTCGCTGGGGCAGGGGGCAAACACCATATATTTT
TRBD1	TRBV6-5	.	TRBJ1-4	15	CASRSGTGYGEKLFF	TGTGCCAGCAGGTCCGGGACAGGGTACGGTGAAAAACTGTTTTTT
.	TRBV6-6	.	TRBJ2-1	16	CASSYSGTGTNNEQFF	TGTGCCAGCAGTTACTCGGGAACAGGCACTAATAATGAGCAGTTCTTC
TRBD1	TRBV13	.	TRBJ1-1	13	CASSSGQVAEAFF	TGTGCCAGCAGCTCGGGACAGGTAGCTGAAGCTTTCTTT
TRBD2	TRBV27	once	TRBJ2-2	14	CASSPGLALGELFF	TGTGCCAGCAGTCCGGGACTAGCCTTGGGGGAGCTGTTTTTT
.	TRBV6-2/TRBV6-3	.	TRBJ1-2	12	CASSYSNDGYTF	TGTGCCAGCAGTTACAGCAACGATGGCTACACCTTC
TRBD2	TRBV5-1	once	TRBJ2-5	17	CASSLPGLAGRQETQYF	TGCGCCAGCAGCTTGCCGGGGCTAGCGGGACGGCAAGAGACCCAGTACTTC
TRBD1	TRBV3-1/TRBV3-2	once	TRBJ2-7	15	CASSHRDRGGHEQYF	TGTGCCAGCAGCCATCGAGACAGGGGCGGACACGAGCAGTACTTC
TRBD2	TRBV4-2	.	TRBJ2-3	19	CASSQDLRGGLSNTDTQYF	TGTGCCAGCAGCCAAGATCTACGGGGGGGACTCTCGAACACAGATACGCAGTATTTT
TRBD1	TRBV5-1	.	TRBJ1-3	13	CASSLTGEDTIYF	TGCGCCAGCAGCTTGACAGGGGAGGACACCATATATTTT
.	TRBV6-5	.	TRBJ1-1	16	CASSSFSSGWNTEAFF	TGTGCCAGCAGTTCCTTTAGCTCGGGTTGGAACACTGAAGCTTTCTTT
TRBD1	TRBV5-8	.	TRBJ1-2	14	CASSGDRGSGGYTF	TGTGCCAGCAGCGGGGACAGGGGTTCTGGGGGCTACACCTTC
TRBD1	TRBV9	.	TRBJ2-5	15	CASSSFSGQQETQYF	TGTGCCAGCAGCTCCTTCTCGGGACAGCAAGAGACCCAGTACTTC
.	TRBV12-3/TRBV12-4	.	TRBJ2-1	12	CASSFRRDEQFF	TGTGCCAGCAGTTTTAGACGGGATGAGCAGTTCTTC
.	TRBV11-2	once	TRBJ1-1	13	CASSITGSAEAFF	TGTGCCAGCAGTATTACAGGGAGCGCTGAAGCTTTCTTT
.	TRBV25-1	few	TRBJ1-2	12	CATQRVAGGYTF	TGTGCCACCCAACGGGTGGCGGGCGGCTACACCTTC
.	TRBV7-3	few	TRBJ1-2	13	CASSPQRDYGYTF	TGTGCCAGCAGCCCCCAGCGGGACTATGGCTACACCTTC
.	TRBV6-5	.	TRBJ1-2	13	CASTVGRVKGYTF	TGTGCCAGTACCGTCGGGAGGGTTAAAGGCTACACCTTC
.	TRBV15	.	TRBJ2-7	15	CATSRDPGGSYEQYF	TGTGCCACCAGCAGAGATCCAGGGGGGAGCTACGAGCAGTACTTC
.	TRBV12-3/TRBV12-4	.	TRBJ1-1	12	CASSAGYTEAFF	TGTGCCAGCAGTGCAGGGTACACTGAAGCTTTCTTT
.	TRBV2	few	TRBJ1-2	13	CASSPRGDYGYTF	TGTGCCAGCAGCCCCCGGGGGGACTATGGCTACACCTTC
TRBD1	TRBV6-5	.	TRBJ2-1	14	CASRDIKDRGEQFF	TGTGCCAGCAGGGACATTAAGGACAGGGGCGAGCAGTTCTTC
TRBD1	TRBV4-2	.	TRBJ1-2	15	CASSQSGQGTRGYTF	TGTGCCAGCAGCCAGTCGGGACAGGGTACGCGAGGCTACACCTTC
.	TRBV5-5	.	TRBJ1-1	15	CASSRRTGRGPEAFF	TGTGCCAGCAGCCGGCGCACGGGCAGGGGACCTGAAGCTTTCTTT
.	TRBV7-8	.	TRBJ1-2	20	CASSPPGGSERASSGYGYTF	TGTGCCAGCAGCCCCCCCGGGGGGTCGGAGAGGGCTTCTTCGGGCTATGGCTACACCTTC
TRBD2	TRBV7-8	.	TRBJ2-1	16	CASSLGTSGGYNEQFF	TGTGCCAGCAGCTTAGGGACTAGCGGGGGCTACAATGAGCAGTTCTTC
.	TRBV9	.	TRBJ1-6	15	CASSLDDDLFSPLHF	TGTGCCAGCAGCTTAGACGACGACTTATTCTCACCCCTCCACTTT
TRBD1	TRBV2	.	TRBJ1-2	18	CASIGGQGAVKATYGYTF	TGTGCCAGCATTGGGGGACAGGGGGCCGTAAAAGCTACCTATGGCTACACCTTC
TRBD1	TRBV2	.	TRBJ1-1	15	CASSEKGQGRTEAFF	TGTGCCAGCAGTGAAAAGGGACAGGGGCGGACTGAAGCTTTCTTT
.	TRBV14	.	TRBJ2-2	16	CASSQAPRSVPGELFF	TGTGCCAGCAGCCAAGCCCCTCGTTCGGTCCCCGGGGAGCTGTTTTTT
.	TRBV5-1	few	TRBJ1-2	13	CASSQNNNYGYTF	TGCGCCAGCAGCCAAAACAATAACTATGGCTACACCTTC
TRBD1	TRBV7-2	.	TRBJ2-7	13	CASSSKGTGEQYF	TGTGCCAGCAGCTCCAAAGGGACAGGCGAGCAGTACTTC
.	TRBV5-6	once	TRBJ1-2	12	CASSRDTYGYTF	TGTGCCAGCAGCCGGGACACCTATGGCTACACCTTC
.	TRBV9	.	TRBJ2-3	15	CASSVEAKAGATQYF	TGTGCCAGCAGCGTAGAGGCAAAGGCAGGCGCCACGCAGTATTTT
TRBD2	TRBV29-1	.	TRBJ2-3	18	CSVNTGGLGGVSTDTQYF	TGCAGCGTAAATACCGGAGGCTTGGGGGGGGTTTCCACAGATACGCAGTATTTT
.	TRBV2	once	TRBJ2-1	16	CASRASKTSSYNEQFF	TGTGCCAGCAGGGCTTCGAAGACTAGCTCCTACAATGAGCAGTTCTTC
TRBD1	TRBV4-3	once	TRBJ2-5	20	CASRVPEEGQGGESTQTQYF	TGCGCCAGCAGGGTACCGGAGGAGGGACAGGGTGGGGAAAGTACCCAGACCCAGTACTTC
.	TRBV28	.	TRBJ1-5	15	CASSFPAGQTQTQHF	TGTGCCAGCAGTTTCCCCGCCGGACAGACTCAAACCCAGCATTTT